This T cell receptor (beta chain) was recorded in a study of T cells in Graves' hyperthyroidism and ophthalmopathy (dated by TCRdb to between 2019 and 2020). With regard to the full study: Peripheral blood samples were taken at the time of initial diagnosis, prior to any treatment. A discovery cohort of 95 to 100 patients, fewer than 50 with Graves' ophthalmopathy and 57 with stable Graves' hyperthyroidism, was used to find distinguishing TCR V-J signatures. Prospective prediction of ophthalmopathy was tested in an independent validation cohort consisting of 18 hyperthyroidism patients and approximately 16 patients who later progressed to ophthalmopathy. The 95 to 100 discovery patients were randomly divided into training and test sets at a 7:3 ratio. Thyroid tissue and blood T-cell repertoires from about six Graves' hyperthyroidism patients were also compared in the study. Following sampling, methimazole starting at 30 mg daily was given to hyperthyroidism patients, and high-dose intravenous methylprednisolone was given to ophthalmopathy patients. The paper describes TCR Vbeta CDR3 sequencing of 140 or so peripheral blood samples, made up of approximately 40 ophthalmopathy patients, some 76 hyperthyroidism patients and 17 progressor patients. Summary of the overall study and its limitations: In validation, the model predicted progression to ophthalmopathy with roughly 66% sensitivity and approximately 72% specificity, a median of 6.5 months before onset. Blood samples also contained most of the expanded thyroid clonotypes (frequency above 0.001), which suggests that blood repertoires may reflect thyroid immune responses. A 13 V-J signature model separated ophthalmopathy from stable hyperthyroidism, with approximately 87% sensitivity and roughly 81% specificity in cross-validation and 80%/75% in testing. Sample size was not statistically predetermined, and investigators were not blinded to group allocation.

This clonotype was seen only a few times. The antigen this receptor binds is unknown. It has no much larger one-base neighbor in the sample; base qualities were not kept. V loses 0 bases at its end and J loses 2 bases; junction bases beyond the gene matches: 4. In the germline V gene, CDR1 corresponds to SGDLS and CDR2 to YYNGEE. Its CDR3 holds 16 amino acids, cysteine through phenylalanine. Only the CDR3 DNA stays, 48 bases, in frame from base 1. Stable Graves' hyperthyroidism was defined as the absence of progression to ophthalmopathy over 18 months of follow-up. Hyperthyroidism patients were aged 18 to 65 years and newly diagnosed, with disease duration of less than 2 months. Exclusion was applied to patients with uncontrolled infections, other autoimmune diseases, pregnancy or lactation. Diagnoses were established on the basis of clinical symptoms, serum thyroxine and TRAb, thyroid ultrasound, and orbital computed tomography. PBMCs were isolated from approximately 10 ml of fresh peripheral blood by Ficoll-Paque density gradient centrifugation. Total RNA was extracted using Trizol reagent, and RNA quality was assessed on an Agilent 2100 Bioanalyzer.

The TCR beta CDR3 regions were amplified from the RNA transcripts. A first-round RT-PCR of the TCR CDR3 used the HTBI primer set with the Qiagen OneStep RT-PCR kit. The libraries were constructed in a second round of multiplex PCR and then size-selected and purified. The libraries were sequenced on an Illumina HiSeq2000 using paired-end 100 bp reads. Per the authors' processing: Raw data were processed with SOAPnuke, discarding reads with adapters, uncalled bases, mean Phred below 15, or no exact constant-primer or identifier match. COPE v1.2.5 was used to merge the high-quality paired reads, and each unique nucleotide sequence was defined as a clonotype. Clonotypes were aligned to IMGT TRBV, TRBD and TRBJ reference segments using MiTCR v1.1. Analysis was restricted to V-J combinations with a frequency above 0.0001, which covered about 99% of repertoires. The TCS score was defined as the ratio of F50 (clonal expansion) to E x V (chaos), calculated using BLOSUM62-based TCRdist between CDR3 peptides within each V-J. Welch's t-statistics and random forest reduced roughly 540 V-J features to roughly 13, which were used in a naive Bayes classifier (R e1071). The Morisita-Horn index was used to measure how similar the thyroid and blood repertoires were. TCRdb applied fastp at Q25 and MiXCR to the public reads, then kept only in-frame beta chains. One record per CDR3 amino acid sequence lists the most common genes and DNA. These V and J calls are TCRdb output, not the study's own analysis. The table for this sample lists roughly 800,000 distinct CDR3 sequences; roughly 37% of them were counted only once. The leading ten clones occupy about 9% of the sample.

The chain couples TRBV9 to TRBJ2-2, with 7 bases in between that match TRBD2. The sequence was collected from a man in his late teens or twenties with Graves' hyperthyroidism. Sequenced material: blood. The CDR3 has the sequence CASSVGGGVNTGELFF. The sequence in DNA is TGTGCCAGCAGCGTAGGGGGGGGAGTTAACACCGGGGAGCTGTTTTTT.